This T cell receptor beta chain emerged from a study of blood T cell repertoires in COVID-19 (dated by TCRdb to about 2020). Broadly, across the study: The collaborator samples originated in the United States, Italy and Spain and spanned the acute and convalescent phases of COVID-19. Subjects who had been exposed to COVID-19, were actively infected with it, or had recovered from it provided the deeply sampled blood TCRbeta repertoires that made up the dataset. Samples came from the ongoing ImmuneRACE study (first 160 participants) plus 1,254 subjects from 6 global collaborators. A freely available public database, intended as a resource for researchers studying the immune response to SARS-CoV-2, is where the repertoires were released. Where available, HLA class I and class II types were taken from metadata supplied by the sample provider and were not determined by assay-based typing. Sample metadata almost always included a de-identified subject ID, COVID-19 status, age in years and sex. The material from the prospective study consisted of cDNA or gDNA derived from T cells, B-cell-depleted T cells, or PBMCs. The paper's findings and limits, for the study overall: The amount of clinical and demographic metadata varied by source and participant and was provided uncurated.

There are 14 amino acids in the CDR3, from cysteine to phenylalanine inclusive. Kept here is only the CDR3 DNA, which spans 42 bases and is read in frame from base 1. V is pruned by 1 base and J by 5 bases, leaving 4 bases of the junction without a gene match. CDR1 and CDR2 are read off the germline V gene (reference sequence) as LGHDT and YNNKEL. TCRbeta CDR3 regions were amplified from genomic DNA using the immunoSEQ Assay, a bias-controlled multiplex PCR. The original methods were these. The number of nucleated cells in each sample was estimated by amplification of reference gene primers within the assay. To quantify the absolute abundance of each unique TCRbeta CDR3 rearrangement, sequence reads were collapsed and filtered. For each sample, productive Simpson clonality was calculated by taking the square root of Simpson's diversity index across productive rearrangements. TCRdb took this table from immuneACCESS and kept in-frame rearrangements with V and J called. Such tables lack part of the clones; where checked against another copy, unresolved V genes explain under half of the gap, and the rest is unexplained. V and J calls and clone size are those listed in that table; D and trimming were worked out from the DNA. The sample data list about 120,000 clones, and 88% of these were observed just once. Together, the top ten hold less than 4% of the sample.

On this clone itself: This clone's antigen is unknown. Nothing much larger sits one base from this clone, and base qualities are not available.

Whole blood was collected in K2EDTA tubes by collaborating institutions according to the institutions' own protocols. For TCRbeta analysis, collaborator samples were shipped as frozen whole blood, as isolated PBMCs, or as DNA extracted from either sample type. This receptor was obtained from a woman aged 45-59 years with acute or convalescent COVID-19. The source material was peripheral blood. The chain is assembled from TRBV3-1 (or the pseudogene TRBV3-2) and TRBJ2-5; TRBD1 fits 7 bases in the junction. DNA sequence: TGTGCCAGCAGCCAAGGGACAGGCGGGGAGACCCAGTACTTC. Its protein is CASSQGTGGETQYF.